The 2 T cell receptor beta chains listed next were all sequenced from one sample in a study of cytomegalovirus exposure and HLA in healthy donors (dated by TCRdb to about 2017). Libraries were prepared through the immunoSEQ multiplex PCR assay. For the multiplex PCR, a mixture combining 60 forward primers for TCR Vbeta segments and 13 reverse primers for TCR Jbeta segments was used. The clones in this table, taken by TCRdb from immuneACCESS, are in-frame only. Not every clone is retained; where verified, under half of the shortfall comes from an unresolved V gene, and the cause of the rest is unknown. This sample has 110,000 to 150,000 clones in its table, and roughly 9.4% of those were observed once. The leading ten clones occupy roughly 1.9% of the sample. The sample comprised PBMCs. Every receptor here comes from a male donor in good health and CMV-seronegative.

This clone was seen only a few times. This chain connects TRBV5-5 to TRBJ1-1; TRBD1 matches 7 bases. Germline V gene data show CDR1 as SGHKS and CDR2 as YYEKEE (reference sequence). There are 15 residues in the CDR3. Trimming at V came to 0 bases and at J to 5 bases, leaving 7 bases not matched to a gene. The chain's CDR3 is CASSLEKGARTEAFF. In DNA, the CDR3 is TGTGCCAGCAGCTTGGAAAAGGGGGCGAGGACTGAAGCTTTCTTT.

This clone has a handful of counts. The chain is built from TRBV27 and TRBJ1-2; 7 nucleotides line up with TRBD1. From germline, CDR1 is MNHEY and CDR2 SMNVEV (reference sequence). Losses at the gene ends were 2 bases for V and 8 bases for J; bases not matched to a gene: 5. The CDR3 loop spans 13 amino acids. This chain's CDR3 is CASSLDRASGYTF. The CDR3 DNA reads TGTGCCAGCAGTTTAGACAGGGCGTCCGGCTACACCTTC.